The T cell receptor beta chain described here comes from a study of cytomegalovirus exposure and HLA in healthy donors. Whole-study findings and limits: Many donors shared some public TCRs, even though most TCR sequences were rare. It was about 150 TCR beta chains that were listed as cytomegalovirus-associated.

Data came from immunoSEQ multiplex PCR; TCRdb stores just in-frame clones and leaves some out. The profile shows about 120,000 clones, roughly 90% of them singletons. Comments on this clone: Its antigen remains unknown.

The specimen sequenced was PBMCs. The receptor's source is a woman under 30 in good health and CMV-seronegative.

CDR3 in DNA: TGTGCCAGCAGCGCACAGGGGCAAGAGACCCAGTACTTC. Residues: CASSAQGQETQYF. J is TRBJ2-5 and V is TRBV9, with TRBD1 identical over 7 bases. The CDR3 is 13 amino acids. J was trimmed by 2 bases and V by 3 bases; bases with no gene match: 1. CDR1 and CDR2 from the germline V gene are SGDLS and YYNGEE.